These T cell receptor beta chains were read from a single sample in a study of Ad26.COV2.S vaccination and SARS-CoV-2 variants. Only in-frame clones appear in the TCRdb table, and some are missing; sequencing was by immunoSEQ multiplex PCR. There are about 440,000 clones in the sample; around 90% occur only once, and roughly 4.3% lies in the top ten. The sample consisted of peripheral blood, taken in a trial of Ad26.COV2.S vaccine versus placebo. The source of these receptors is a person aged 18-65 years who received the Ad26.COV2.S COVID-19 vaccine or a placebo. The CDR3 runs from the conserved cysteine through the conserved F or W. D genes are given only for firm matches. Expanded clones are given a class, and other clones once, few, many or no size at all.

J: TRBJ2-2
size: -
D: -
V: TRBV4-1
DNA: TGCGCCAGCAGCCAAGAGGCGGAAAGGAACACCGGGGAGCTGTTTTTT
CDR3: CASSQEAERNTGELFF

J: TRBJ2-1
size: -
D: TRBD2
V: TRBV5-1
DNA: TGCGCCAGCAGCATATCTAGCGGGAGCAATGAGCAGTTCTTC
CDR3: CASSISSGSNEQFF

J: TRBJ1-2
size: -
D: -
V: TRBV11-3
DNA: TGTGCCTGCTCATACACTGGGGTTAGGGGATATGGCTACACCTTC
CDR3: CACSYTGVRGYGYTF

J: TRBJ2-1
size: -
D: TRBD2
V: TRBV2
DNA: TGTGCCAGCAGCCCAACTAGCGGGAGAAGGGTAGTCGGTGAGCAGTTCTTC
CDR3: CASSPTSGRRVVGEQFF

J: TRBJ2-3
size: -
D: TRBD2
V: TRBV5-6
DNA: TGTGCCAGCAGATCAAGCGGGACCACAGATACGCAGTATTTT
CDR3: CASRSSGTTDTQYF

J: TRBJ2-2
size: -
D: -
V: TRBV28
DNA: TGTGCCAGCAGTTACAGGGGAGGCACCGGGGAGCTGTTTTTT
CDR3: CASSYRGGTGELFF

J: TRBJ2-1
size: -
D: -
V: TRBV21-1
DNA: TGTGCCAGCAGCAAAGGGGGACAGACCGGGACTAGCGGGCTTCCCTCCTACAATGAGCAGTTCTTC
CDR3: CASSKGGQTGTSGLPSYNEQFF

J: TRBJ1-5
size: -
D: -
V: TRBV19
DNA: TGTGCCAGTAGGTGGGCCGATAATCAGCCCCAGCATTTT
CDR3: CASRWADNQPQHF

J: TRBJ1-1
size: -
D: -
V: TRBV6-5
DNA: TGTGCCAGTTTCGCGCCTCCGGGGGCAACTGAAGCTTTCTTT
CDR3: CASFAPPGATEAFF

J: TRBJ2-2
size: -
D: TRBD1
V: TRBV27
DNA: TGTGCCAGCAGCCCCGGGGGCGTCGGGACAGGTTTTTTCACCGGGGAGCTGTTTTTT
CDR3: CASSPGGVGTGFFTGELFF

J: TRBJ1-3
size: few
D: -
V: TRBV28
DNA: TGTGCCAGCAGTTTAGCGACGGGTACCGCAGGAAACACCATATATTTT
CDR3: CASSLATGTAGNTIYF

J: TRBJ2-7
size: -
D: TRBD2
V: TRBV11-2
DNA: TGTGCCAGCAGCACTCGACTAGCGGGAAGAGCCTACGAGCAGTACTTC
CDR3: CASSTRLAGRAYEQYF

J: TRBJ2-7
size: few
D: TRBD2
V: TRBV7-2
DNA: TGTGCCAGCAGCTTTTTTTCCAATAGCGGGAAGAACTACGAGCAGTACTTC
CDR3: CASSFFSNSGKNYEQYF